Following are 30 T cell receptor beta chains from one sample sequenced in a study of read filtering for tumor transcriptome and immune sequencing. This library used 300 to 450 ng RNA and molecular barcoded adaptors spanning alpha/delta and beta/gamma chains. TCRdb recomputed calls from the reads with MiXCR, one row per CDR3 protein. The sample consists of 100,000 to 150,000 distinct CDR3 sequences, about 13% of them appearing once. Sequences were obtained from a population of CD138-negative cells sorted from bone marrow. The origin of the receptors is a donor at least 40 years old with multiple myeloma.

This clonotype was detected only a few times. This may be a read error, as it is one base from a much larger clone. This chain joins TRBV30 and TRBJ1-1; D gene unclear. Germline loops: CDR1 GTSNPN, CDR2 SVGIG (reference sequence). There are 13 residues in the CDR3. This chain's CDR3 is CAWRRLGNTEVFF. CDR3 DNA sequence: TGTGCCTGGAGAAGGCTGGGGAACACTGAAGTTTTCTTT.

There are many counts of this clonotype. The rearrangement links TRBV24-1 to TRBJ2-2; D is unclear. Between the trimmed V and J ends, which lost 4 bases and 1 base, there was a span of 3 bases. Germline V gene sequence: CDR1 KGHDR, CDR2 SFDVKD. The CDR3 length is 13 residues. In DNA form, the CDR3 reads TGTGCCACCAGTGAAGAGAACACCGGGGAGCTGTTTTTT. It is translated as CATSEENTGELFF.

This clonotype came up many times. This chain connects TRBV5-1 to TRBJ2-1; 16 nucleotides match TRBD2. This CDR3 has 18 amino acids. V gave up 4 bases and J gave up 7 bases; unmatched junction bases: 11. The V gene's germline CDR1 is SGHRS and CDR2 YFSETQ. The CDR3 coding sequence is TGCGCCAGCAGCCACCCGGGACTAGCGGGAGGGCCCTTGAATGAGCAGTTCTTC. Residues: CASSHPGLAGGPLNEQFF.

This clonotype has a count of ten or more. The chain uses TRBV11-1 and TRBJ2-5, with 8 bases lining up with TRBD1. The CDR3 is 14 amino acids. V trimming: 2 bases; J trimming: 3 bases; junction bases outside the gene matches: 2. In germline, CDR1 is SGHAT, CDR2 FQDESV (reference sequence). CDR3: CASSLQTGEETQYF. The CDR3 DNA reads TGTGCCAGCAGCTTACAGACAGGGGAAGAGACCCAGTACTTC.

This clonotype came up many times. The V and J genes are TRBV28 and TRBJ2-7; D is possibly TRBD1 (5 bases). With 1 base removed from V and 3 bases from J, the gap between germline ends came to 7 bases. The CDR3 covers 13 residues. Germline CDR1 is MDHEN and CDR2 is SYDVKM. CDR3 loop: CASSLSDSYEQYF. CDR3 DNA sequence: TGTGCCAGCAGTTTATCTGACAGCTACGAGCAGTACTTC.

This clonotype was found a few times. The genes are TRBV3-1 and TRBJ2-1, with D hard to call. The CDR3 is 12 residues long. CDR1 LGHDT and CDR2 YNNKEL come from the germline V gene (reference sequence). V lost 1 base to trimming and J lost 9 bases, with 7 bases between them. The CDR3 region has the DNA TGTGCCAGCAGCCAAGTAGGTTCTGAGCAGTTCTTC. Translation gives CASSQVGSEQFF.

The table lists this clonotype with many counts. The chain is built from TRBV6-2 or TRBV6-3 and TRBJ2-3; either TRBD1 or TRBD2 may fit D (5 bases each). Germline V lookup: CDR1 MNHEY, CDR2 SVGEGT. The V and J ends lost 5 bases and 2 bases respectively, with 11 bases between them. The CDR3 contains 14 residues. The CDR3 DNA reads TGTGCCAGCAGTCCCGGGACCAACACAGATACGCAGTATTTT. Protein: CASSPGTNTDTQYF.

This clonotype was seen repeatedly, ten times or more. The gene calls are TRBV19 and TRBJ2-5, with D unclear. The V gene's germline CDR1 is LNHDA and CDR2 SQIVND (reference sequence). V lost 5 bases to trimming and J lost 10 bases, with 23 bases between them. The CDR3 loop spans 15 amino acids. The CDR3 coding sequence is TGTGCCAGTAGTCTCGCCGGGTCCCCTGGCATGGACCAGTACTTC. This translates into CASSLAGSPGMDQYF. Drawing the rest from reference TRBV19 and TRBJ2-5, the complete variable domain is DGGITQSPKYLFRKEGQNVTLSCEQNLNHDAMYWYRQDPGQGLRLIYYSQIVNDFQKGDIAEGYSVSREKKESFPLTVTSAQKNPTAFYLCASSLAGSPGMDQYFGPGTRLLVL.

This clonotype was detected many times. The chain links TRBV20-1 to TRBJ2-2; weak D call: TRBD2 (7 bases). Germline V gives CDR1 DFQATT, CDR2 SNEGSKA (reference sequence). This CDR3 is 14 amino acids long. V lost 2 bases to trimming and J lost 6 bases, with 13 bases between them. The CDR3 DNA follows: TGCAGTGCTAGAAGGGGGGGCTTCGCCGGGGAGCTGTTTTTT. It yields the protein CSARRGGFAGELFF.

The J gene is TRBJ2-2, the V gene TRBV18; D not certain. This CDR3 spans 12 amino acids. The germline V and J ends were trimmed by 5 bases and 1 base, with 2 bases remaining between them. In germline, CDR1 is KGHSH, CDR2 LQKENI. The CDR3: CASSENTGELFF. The CDR3 DNA reads TGTGCCAGCTCAGAGAACACCGGGGAGCTGTTTTTT.

The chain couples TRBV19 to TRBJ2-3; tentatively, D is TRBD2 (5 bases). Trimming stripped 3 bases from V and 0 bases from J, with 13 bases between. Germline V gives CDR1 LNHDA, CDR2 SQIVND (reference sequence). The CDR3 runs 16 residues. This chain's CDR3 is CASSIGSVASTDTQYF. The CDR3 DNA sequence: TGTGCCAGTAGTATCGGTAGCGTAGCTAGCACAGATACGCAGTATTTT.

This clonotype was recorded at least ten times. The chain combines TRBV20-1 with TRBJ2-7, with 16 bases that match TRBD2. Germline CDR1 DFQATT, CDR2 SNEGSKA (reference sequence). CDR3 length: 16 amino acids. Unmatched junction bases numbered 7, after V lost 3 bases and J lost 5 bases. CDR3 nucleotides: TGCAGTGCTAGTCCCGGGACTAGCGGGAGGGCTAACGAGCAGTACTTC. Translating gives CSASPGTSGRANEQYF.

At least ten counts were recorded for this clonotype. This chain joins TRBV7-9 and TRBJ2-7; D is uncertain. Germline CDR1 reads SEHNR; CDR2 reads FQNEAQ (reference sequence). Deletions cut 2 bases from V and 5 bases from J, with 13 bases between. The CDR3 is made up of 14 amino acids. CDR3 residues: CASSLSSKGHEQYF. CDR3 sequence (DNA): TGTGCCAGCAGCTTATCGTCTAAAGGGCACGAGCAGTACTTC.

This clonotype was observed many times. The gene calls are TRBV3-1 and TRBJ2-1, with D perhaps TRBD1 or TRBD2 (5 bases each). CDR1 and CDR2 (germline): LGHDT, YNNKEL (reference sequence). The CDR3 runs 19 residues. V shed 6 bases and J shed 5 bases, with 29 bases lying between them. CDR3: CASSFSGPGKVGHHNEQFF. The CDR3 DNA is TGTGCCAGCAGTTTCTCGGGGCCGGGAAAGGTGGGCCACCACAATGAGCAGTTCTTC.

Turning to this clonotype: A much larger clonotype is one base distant, so this may be a read error. The CDR3 reads CASSQDYNDEQFF. The CDR3 coding sequence is TGCGCCAGCAGCCAAGATTACAACGATGAGCAGTTCTTC. V and J are TRBV4-1 and TRBJ2-1, with D unresolved. Germline CDR1 is MGHRA and CDR2 is YSYEKL. V lost 0 bases and J 8 bases, leaving 8 bases between the germline ends. There are 13 residues in the CDR3.

In the case of this clonotype: This sequence may be a read error, since a much larger clone differs from it by one base. The CDR3 does not end in the conserved phenylalanine or tryptophan, so this is likely a read error. The chain employs TRBV10-3 and TRBJ2-4; 10 bases are a match to TRBD2. V shed 0 bases, J shed 8 bases, and the junction held 7 bases outside the gene matches. This CDR3 has 16 residues. CDR1 is ENHRY and CDR2 is SYGVKD in the germline V gene. This CDR3 reads CAISESQLAGEDIQYS. Here the CDR3 DNA reads TGTGCCATCAGTGAGTCGCAGCTAGCGGGAGAAGACATTCAGTACTCC.

This clonotype turned up a few times. This chain connects TRBV29-1 to TRBJ2-3, with 7 bases identical to TRBD2. Germline lookup yields CDR1 SQVTM and CDR2 ANQGSEA. V lost 7 bases to trimming and J lost 2 bases; unmatched junction nucleotides: 3. This CDR3 is 12 amino acids long. The chain's CDR3 is CSARLATDTQYF. CDR3 sequence (DNA): TGCAGCGCCCGACTAGCCACAGATACGCAGTATTTT.

This chain links TRBV7-9 with TRBJ1-1; D is undetermined. The CDR3 covers 14 residues. V was pared by 0 bases and J by 1 base, with 6 bases between. The V gene's germline CDR1 is SEHNR and CDR2 FQNEAQ (reference sequence). DNA for the CDR3: TGTGCCAGCAGCTTAGCCGTGGGGAACACTGAAGCTTTCTTT. It yields the protein CASSLAVGNTEAFF. Drawing the rest from reference TRBV7-9 and TRBJ1-1, the complete variable domain is DTGVSQNPRHKITKRGQNVTFRCDPISEHNRLYWYRQTLGQGPEFLTYFQNEAQLEKSRLLSDRFSAERPKGSFSTLEIQRTEQGDSAMYLCASSLAVGNTEAFFGQGTRLTVV.

This clonotype was recorded at least ten times. The chain recombines TRBV3-1 with TRBJ2-6; a weak D match, TRBD2 (6 bases). Germline CDR1 and CDR2: LGHDT and YNNKEL (reference sequence). This CDR3 has 19 amino acids. V was cut by 3 bases and J by 4 bases, with 22 bases left in between. CDR3: CASSQVTSPPSWGANVLTF. The CDR3 bases are TGTGCCAGCAGCCAGGTGACTAGTCCCCCTTCGTGGGGGGCCAACGTCCTGACTTTC.

This clonotype was observed at least ten times. The chain carries TRBV6-5 and TRBJ2-6; D not resolved. Germline CDR1 is MNHEY and CDR2 is SVGAGI. V was cut by 2 bases and J by 4 bases, with 12 bases left in between. The CDR3 is made up of 16 amino acids. CDR3 DNA sequence: TGTGCCAGCAGTTACCGCATGACAATGGGGGCCAACGTCCTGACTTTC. It translates to CASSYRMTMGANVLTF.

About this clonotype: The CDR3 end shows no conserved phenylalanine or tryptophan, and so a read error is likely. The CDR3 DNA reads TGTGCCAGCAGGAGACAGGGGATGGGCTATGGCTACACCTCC. Its protein product is CASRRQGMGYGYTS. The chain recombines TRBV27 with TRBJ1-2, with TRBD1 matching 8 bases. This CDR3 is built from 14 residues. CDR1 and CDR2 (germline): MNHEY, SMNVEV (reference sequence). V trimming: 6 bases; J trimming: 4 bases; junction bases outside the gene matches: 7.

This clonotype was observed at least ten times. The chain carries TRBV5-6 and TRBJ2-2; D is perhaps TRBD1 (5 bases). The germline V and J ends were trimmed by 0 bases and 4 bases, with 13 bases remaining between them. This CDR3 has 16 amino acids. Germline V gives CDR1 SGHDT, CDR2 YYEEEE. The CDR3 protein is CASSLDHRRVTGELFF. In DNA, the CDR3 is TGTGCCAGCAGCTTGGATCACCGCAGGGTCACCGGGGAGCTGTTTTTT.

This clonotype was observed at least ten times. The CDR3 sequence: CASADRSNQPQHF. DNA of the CDR3: TGTGCCAGTGCAGACCGTAGCAATCAGCCCCAGCATTTT. V usage is TRBV19 and J usage is TRBJ1-5; D is unclear. Germline V lookup: CDR1 LNHDA, CDR2 SQIVND (reference sequence). Trimming took off 8 bases at V and 0 bases at J, with 8 bases between the two ends. This CDR3 spans 13 amino acids.

This clonotype came up many times. This chain links TRBV20-1 with TRBJ2-3, with 8 bases matching TRBD2. V lost 6 bases to trimming and J lost 2 bases; unmatched junction nucleotides: 10. CDR3 size: 15 residues. Germline loops: CDR1 DFQATT, CDR2 SNEGSKA (reference sequence). CDR3: CSARRAGATTDTQYF. The CDR3 region has the DNA TGCAGTGCCCGGCGAGCGGGAGCGACCACAGATACGCAGTATTTT.

Regarding this clonotype: Given the absence of the conserved phenylalanine or tryptophan at the CDR3 end, a read error is likely. The V and J genes are TRBV29-1 and TRBJ2-1; weak D call: TRBD2 (5 bases). The CDR3 length is 14 residues. CDR1 and CDR2 (germline): SQVTM, ANQGSEA. CDR3 loop: CRVVARSSYNEQFL. The CDR3 DNA sequence: TGCCGCGTTGTAGCGCGAAGCTCCTACAATGAGCAGTTCCTC.

This clonotype was recorded a few times. This rearrangement joins TRBV20-1 to TRBJ2-1; 13 bases align to TRBD2. The germline V gene encodes CDR1 DFQATT and CDR2 SNEGSKA (reference sequence). The junction had 3 bases not matched to a gene; V was cut back by 1 base and J by 9 bases. This CDR3 has 14 residues. CDR3 region: CSARGTSGSGEQFF. As DNA, the CDR3 is TGCAGTGCTAGAGGGACTAGCGGGAGTGGTGAGCAGTTCTTC.

This clonotype was observed a handful of times. The junction departs from the called germline gene at one end, perhaps through a read error. J is TRBJ2-3 and V is TRBV4-1; D remains ambiguous. The CDR3 sequence is 13 residues long. Germline V gene data show CDR1 as MGHRA and CDR2 as YSYEKL. CDR3 coding DNA: TGCACCAGCAGCCAAGTTGCGGCAAATACGCAGTATTTT. It encodes CTSSQVAANTQYF.

This clonotype was detected ten times or more. This chain uses TRBV7-8 with TRBJ1-5, with D uncertain. Germline CDR1 and CDR2: SGHVS and FQNEAQ. V was trimmed by 5 bases and J by 3 bases, leaving 11 bases between them. This CDR3 has 14 amino acids. As DNA, the CDR3 is TGTGCCAGCAGCCTTCAACACCCCAATCAGCCCCAGCATTTT. Protein sequence: CASSLQHPNQPQHF.

This clonotype was seen many times. The rearrangement joins TRBV11-2 to TRBJ2-1, with 7 bases lining up with TRBD1. The CDR3 loop spans 14 amino acids. CDR1 and CDR2 (germline): SGHAT, FQNNGV. Trimming removed 2 bases from V and 6 bases from J; junction bases left unmatched: 4. The CDR3 spells CASSLSSGGNEQFF. DNA for the CDR3: TGTGCCAGCAGCTTAAGTTCAGGGGGCAATGAGCAGTTCTTC.

This clonotype was seen repeatedly, ten times or more. V usage is TRBV6-6 and J usage is TRBJ2-2, with D maybe TRBD1 (6 bases). This CDR3 comprises 17 residues. V was shortened by 6 bases and J by 1 base, with 18 bases between the two germline ends. Germline CDR1 reads MNHNY; CDR2 reads SVGAGI (reference sequence). The CDR3 spells CASSPPQVTGNTGELFF. The CDR3, as DNA: TGTGCCAGCAGCCCCCCCCAGGTGACAGGGAACACCGGGGAGCTGTTTTTT.